The 25 T cell receptor beta chains listed next were all sequenced from one sample in a study of breast tumors, draining lymph nodes, adjacent tissues. From the multiplex PCR reads, TCRdb called clonotypes with MiXCR, one entry per CDR3 protein. The sample lists nearly 110,000 distinct CDR3 sequences, approximately 28% occurring once. Samples came from axillary lymph nodes draining the breast cancer. The sample consisted of axillary lymph node tissue. These receptors were collected from a female donor with breast cancer. Some clones in this sample may be carry-over from other donors' samples.

The table lists this clonotype with many counts. The gene calls are TRBV7-2 and TRBJ2-2; no definite D call. Trimming pared 1 base from V and 5 bases from J, leaving 2 bases between. CDR1 and CDR2 from the germline V gene are SGHTA and FQGNSA. The CDR3 is made up of 12 amino acids. CDR3 DNA: TGTGCCAGCAGCTTAGTAACCGGGGAGCTGTTTTTT. Protein: CASSLVTGELFF.

This chain links TRBV7-3 with TRBJ1-6; D is undetermined. Germline CDR1 reads SGHTA; CDR2 reads FQGTGA. V lost 0 bases to trimming and J lost 7 bases, with 7 bases between them. The CDR3 runs to 14 residues. The CDR3 coding sequence is TGTGCCAGCAGCTTAACTGGGCAGAATTCACCCCTCCACTTT. Encoded protein: CASSLTGQNSPLHF.

V gene TRBV20-1 combines with J gene TRBJ1-3; D possibly corresponds to TRBD1 (6 bases). Trimming took off 5 bases at V and 7 bases at J, with 18 bases between the two ends. Germline CDR1 is DFQATT and CDR2 is SNEGSKA (reference sequence). CDR3 length: 14 residues. In DNA form, the CDR3 reads TGCAGTGCTGGATACAGGGACACCTCTAACACCATATATTTT. It yields the protein CSAGYRDTSNTIYF.

This clonotype was counted at least ten times. The CDR3 sequence: CASSPAGANTGELFF. CDR3 in DNA: TGTGCCAGCTCACCAGCAGGCGCGAACACCGGGGAGCTGTTTTTT. The chain couples TRBV18 to TRBJ2-2; the D is unclear. The V gene's germline CDR1 is KGHSH and CDR2 LQKENI. V was cut by 2 bases and J by 0 bases, with 7 bases left in between. The CDR3 has 15 residues.

This clonotype appeared many times. This chain uses TRBV20-1 with TRBJ2-4; weak D call: TRBD2 (5 bases). Germline-derived CDR1 and CDR2 are DFQATT and SNEGSKA (reference sequence). Between the trimmed V and J ends, which lost 6 bases and 0 bases, there was a span of 12 bases. The CDR3 is 14 residues long. The CDR3 DNA sequence: TGCAGTGCCCCTCTGGGAGTAGCCAAAAACATTCAGTACTTC. This codes for CSAPLGVAKNIQYF.

This clonotype was seen repeatedly, ten times or more. V and J are TRBV19 and TRBJ2-3; no clear D. The CDR3 runs 11 residues. Trimming took off 11 bases at V and 6 bases at J, with 12 bases between the two ends. Germline V CDR1 and CDR2: LNHDA, SQIVND (reference sequence). This CDR3 reads CADRLGDTQYF. In DNA, the CDR3 is TGTGCCGATAGATTAGGTGATACGCAGTATTTT.

This clonotype was counted at least ten times. Germline and junction disagree at one end, which may indicate a read error. The CDR3 sequence: CASSHSTSRGNTIYF. The CDR3 DNA follows: TGTGCCAGCAGTCACTCGACCTCTCGCGGAAACACCATATATTTT. This chain joins TRBV6-5 and TRBJ1-3, with D unresolved. CDR3 size: 15 residues. Per the germline V gene, CDR1 is MNHEY and CDR2 is SVGAGI.

This clonotype occurred many times. Written as DNA, the CDR3 is TGTGCCAGCAGTTACCATCTCCCGGGACAGGGGGAGACCCAGTACTTC. Residues: CASSYHLPGQGETQYF. The chain employs TRBV6-6 and TRBJ2-5, with 10 bases fitting TRBD1. This CDR3 is 16 amino acids long. CDR1 and CDR2 (germline): MNHNY, SVGAGI (reference sequence). V was pared by 2 bases and J by 5 bases, with 8 bases of the junction left unmatched.

This clonotype was counted at least ten times. The rearrangement joins TRBV5-1 to TRBJ2-1, with D tentatively TRBD1 (6 bases). Germline CDR1 is SGHRS and CDR2 is YFSETQ. V was trimmed by 6 bases and J by 2 bases, leaving 12 bases between them. This CDR3 region has 14 residues. The CDR3 DNA reads as TGCGCCAGCAACGAAGGACAGACCTACAATGAGCAGTTCTTC. As protein: CASNEGQTYNEQFF. Variable domain in full (rest from reference TRBV5-1 and TRBJ2-1): KAGVTQTPRYLIKTRGQQVTLSCSPISGHRSVSWYQQTPGQGLQFLFEYFSETQRNKGNFPGRFSGRQFSNSRSEMNVSTLELGDSALYLCASNEGQTYNEQFFGPGTRLTVL.

This clonotype has ten or more counts. The chain is built from TRBV10-2 and TRBJ1-2; D is uncertain. The CDR3 runs to 15 residues. V was cut by 0 bases and J by 1 base, with 9 bases left in between. Germline-derived CDR1 and CDR2 are WSHSY and SAAADI. CDR3 in amino acids: CASSESGRINYGYTF. As DNA, the CDR3 is TGCGCCAGCAGTGAGTCAGGCCGGATTAACTATGGCTACACCTTC.

There are many counts of this clonotype. The CDR3 sequence is CASRPVNYGYTF. The CDR3 coding sequence is TGTGCCAGCAGGCCCGTTAACTATGGCTACACCTTC. The V call is TRBV2, the J call TRBJ1-2; the D is unclear. Germline values: CDR1 SNHLY, CDR2 FYNNEI. Trimming stripped 6 bases from V and 1 base from J, with 6 bases between. The CDR3 consists of 12 residues.

This clonotype was seen at least ten times. The J gene is TRBJ1-3, the V gene TRBV27; D gene ambiguous. V shed 10 bases and J shed 0 bases, with 16 bases lying between them. CDR1 is MNHEY, CDR2 SMNVEV, per germline (reference sequence). CDR3 length equals 15 residues. The CDR3 bases are TGTGCCACCAAACGGAGTGGAGACTCTGGAAACACCATATATTTT. This gives the protein CATKRSGDSGNTIYF.

Sample share makes this clonotype medium-sized. The J gene is TRBJ2-1, the V gene TRBV20-1; 9 bases are a match to TRBD2. The CDR3 runs to 16 residues. Germline V gene sequence: CDR1 DFQATT, CDR2 SNEGSKA (reference sequence). The V gene end was trimmed by 1 base and the J gene end by 0 bases; junction bases not matched to a gene: 4. Written as DNA, the CDR3 is TGCAGTGCTAGAGTAGCGGGGGCGAGCTCCTACAATGAGCAGTTCTTC. Its protein is CSARVAGASSYNEQFF.

This clonotype was seen ten or more times. The V call is TRBV11-2, the J call TRBJ1-3; TRBD1 is a possible D gene (6 bases). CDR1 SGHAT and CDR2 FQNNGV come from the germline V gene. This CDR3 is 14 amino acids long. The V gene lost 1 base and the J gene lost 5 bases, with 9 bases spanning the gap. The CDR3 loop reads CASSLGQGRNTIYF. The CDR3 bases are TGTGCCAGCAGCTTAGGGCAGGGGAGAAACACCATATATTTT.

This clonotype was recorded at least ten times. V is TRBV20-1 and J is TRBJ2-7; D perhaps matches TRBD2 (6 bases). CDR1 is DFQATT, CDR2 SNEGSKA, per germline (reference sequence). CDR3 length: 14 residues. V was cut by 0 bases and J by 3 bases, with 12 bases left in between. In DNA, the CDR3 is TGCAGTGCTAGAGATATAGCGGACTACTACGAGCAGTACTTC. Translation gives CSARDIADYYEQYF.

V is TRBV9 and J is TRBJ1-1; a possible D gene is TRBD1 (6 bases). Trimming removed 4 bases at V and 2 bases at J, with 15 bases between. CDR1 SGDLS and CDR2 YYNGEE come from the germline V gene. There are 15 residues in the CDR3. The CDR3 sequence: CASSLTGGRNTEAFF. As DNA, the CDR3 is TGTGCCAGCAGCCTCACCGGGGGGCGCAACACTGAAGCTTTCTTT.

This clonotype was found many times. The rearrangement joins TRBV6-5 to TRBJ1-5; D is perhaps TRBD1 (6 bases). Deletions cut 6 bases from V and 5 bases from J, with 14 bases between. The germline V gene encodes CDR1 MNHEY and CDR2 SVGAGI. This CDR3 is built from 14 residues. The CDR3 spells CASSLDRTYQPQHF. CDR3 in DNA: TGTGCCAGCAGCTTAGACAGGACTTATCAGCCCCAGCATTTT.

This clonotype was picked up a small number of times. Since a much larger clone is just one base distant, this may be a read error. The chain is built from TRBV3-1 and TRBJ2-7; D is ambiguous. The CDR3 has 14 residues. The germline CDR1 and CDR2 sequences are LGHDT and YNNKEL (reference sequence). In nucleotides, the CDR3 is TGTGCCGGCAGCCAAGTGAGGCAAAGCTACGAGCAGTACTTC. This gives the protein CAGSQVRQSYEQYF.

At least ten counts were recorded for this clonotype. The V call is TRBV20-1, the J call TRBJ2-3; D gene uncertain. CDR1 is DFQATT and CDR2 is SNEGSKA in the germline V gene (reference sequence). The V end lost 0 bases, the J end lost 2 bases, and 12 bases lay between the germline ends. This CDR3 comprises 15 residues. Here the CDR3 DNA reads TGCAGTGCTAGAGATTGGGGTAGAAACACAGATACGCAGTATTTT. As protein: CSARDWGRNTDTQYF.

Concerning this clonotype: Just one base apart from a much larger clone, this may be a read error. The chain is built from TRBV27 and TRBJ2-7; D is ambiguous. Germline V gene sequence: CDR1 MNHEY, CDR2 SMNVEV (reference sequence). The V end was cut by 8 bases, the J end by 0 bases, with 14 bases between. The CDR3 has 14 amino acids. The CDR3 loop is CASGSAKSSYEQYF. Here the CDR3 DNA reads TGTGCCAGCGGGTCAGCCAAGAGCTCCTACGAGCAGTACTTC.

The table lists this clonotype with many counts. The chain links TRBV2 to TRBJ2-5; D might be TRBD1 or TRBD2, each matching 6 bases. The CDR3 consists of 15 residues. V shed 3 bases and J shed 5 bases, with 16 bases lying between them. CDR1 and CDR2 (germline): SNHLY, FYNNEI. The CDR3 sequence is CASSEQGTVYETQYF. CDR3 coding DNA: TGTGCCAGCAGTGAGCAGGGGACTGTGTACGAGACCCAGTACTTC.

This clonotype was seen at least ten times. The chain employs TRBV7-9 and TRBJ1-5; D might be TRBD1 (6 bases). Looked up from germline, CDR1 is SEHNR and CDR2 is FQNEAQ (reference sequence). The germline V and J ends were trimmed by 5 bases and 5 bases, with 10 bases remaining between them. The CDR3 length is 13 residues. CDR3 sequence reads: CASSPDSYQPQHF. The CDR3 DNA reads as TGTGCCAGCAGCCCGGACAGTTATCAGCCCCAGCATTTT.

The sample holds many counts of this clonotype. The chain combines TRBV19 with TRBJ1-5; 7 nucleotides match TRBD1. The CDR3 has 15 amino acids. With V trimmed by 5 bases and J by 6 bases, 10 bases remained unmatched. Germline assignment: CDR1 LNHDA and CDR2 SQIVND (reference sequence). The DNA for the CDR3 is TGTGCCAGTAGTGTACTAGACAGGGACGGTCAGCCCCAGCATTTT. Amino acids: CASSVLDRDGQPQHF.

This chain connects TRBV12-3 or TRBV12-4 to TRBJ1-4, with a possible D match to TRBD1 (6 bases). The length of the CDR3 is 17 residues. V dropped 5 bases and J dropped 7 bases, with 23 bases sitting between them. The DNA for the CDR3 is TGTGCCAGCAGTGCTAGGCAAGGGGGGGGCCTTGGTGAAAAACTGTTTTTT. This encodes CASSARQGGGLGEKLFF.

This clonotype showed up just once. The chain joins TRBV5-4 to TRBJ2-3; 10 positions match TRBD2. Per the germline V gene, CDR1 is SGHNT and CDR2 is YYREEE (reference sequence). V gave up 1 base and J gave up 4 bases; unmatched junction bases: 6. The length of the CDR3 is 16 residues. The CDR3 loop is CASSLTSGTGPDTQYF. CDR3 coding DNA: TGTGCCAGCAGCTTGACTAGCGGGACGGGGCCAGATACGCAGTATTTT.